The next 13 T cell receptor beta chains were all read from a single sample in a study of T cells after yellow fever vaccination. MiXCR, applied by TCRdb to the 5' RACE reads, yields one record per CDR3 protein. The data show approximately 74,000 distinct CDR3 sequences, approximately 7.7% seen once. The specimen comprised CD8+ T cells sorted from PBMCs, sampled 5 to 6 days after the first yellow fever vaccination. The origin of the receptors is a man aged 18 to 29 who received the YFV17D yellow fever vaccine.

The gene calls are TRBV7-9 and TRBJ1-1; D unresolved. Germline V lookup: CDR1 SEHNR, CDR2 FQNEAQ (reference sequence). The V and J ends lost 5 bases and 3 bases respectively, with 16 bases between them. CDR3 size: 15 residues. CDR3 nucleotide sequence: TGTGCCAGCAGCCCGACGGAGACATCTCACACTGAAGCTTTCTTT. Protein: CASSPTETSHTEAFF. The full variable domain, with the rest looked up from reference TRBV7-9 and TRBJ1-1, is DTGVSQNPRHKITKRGQNVTFRCDPISEHNRLYWYRQTLGQGPEFLTYFQNEAQLEKSRLLSDRFSAERPKGSFSTLEIQRTEQGDSAMYLCASSPTETSHTEAFFGQGTRLTVV.

This clonotype was seen a few times. The rearrangement links TRBV12-3 or TRBV12-4 to TRBJ1-1; no reliable D call. V shed 5 bases and J shed 4 bases, with 14 bases lying between them. The CDR3 length is 14 residues. The CDR3 DNA follows: TGTGCCAGCAGTGTTCCTGGGCTAGGCACTGAAGCTTTCTTT. It specifies CASSVPGLGTEAFF.

This clonotype appeared a few times. The chain has TRBV7-6 and TRBJ2-1; possibly TRBD2 for D (5 bases). V lost 5 bases and J 3 bases, leaving 17 bases between the germline ends. CDR1 and CDR2 (germline): SGHVS, FNYEAQ. The CDR3 is 16 amino acids. CDR3 amino acids: CASSPERATGYNEQFF. The CDR3 nucleotides read TGTGCCAGCAGCCCCGAGAGGGCAACGGGCTACAATGAGCAGTTCTTC. The full variable domain, completed using reference TRBV7-6 and TRBJ2-1, is GAGVSQSPRYKVTKRGQDVALRCDPISGHVSLYWYRQALGQGPEFLTYFNYEAQQDKSGLPNDRFSAERPEGSISTLTIQRTEQRDSAMYRCASSPERATGYNEQFFGPGTRLTVL.

This clonotype showed up many times. V is TRBV27 and J is TRBJ2-7; TRBD2 is a possible D gene (6 bases). CDR1 MNHEY and CDR2 SMNVEV come from the germline V gene (reference sequence). The CDR3 runs 14 residues. V lost 5 bases and J 5 bases, leaving 16 bases between the germline ends. The CDR3, as DNA: TGTGCCAGCAGTCCCATACTAGCAATCCACGAGCAGTACTTC. This translates into CASSPILAIHEQYF.

This clonotype has ten or more counts. The CDR3 DNA is TGTGCCAGCAGCCAAGATCCGGGGCTGGGAGCCGCCGACTTCTACGAGCAGTACTTC. Residues: CASSQDPGLGAADFYEQYF. This rearrangement joins TRBV4-2 to TRBJ2-7; either TRBD1 or TRBD2 may fit D (5 bases each). This CDR3 has 19 amino acids. Germline V gene sequence: CDR1 LGHNA, CDR2 YNFKEQ. Trimming stripped 0 bases from V and 3 bases from J, with 24 bases between.

The rearrangement joins TRBV11-3 to TRBJ2-1, with 7 bases aligning to TRBD2. The germline CDR1 and CDR2 sequences are SGHNT and YENEEA. J gave up 6 bases and V 5 bases, and 4 bases lay outside the gene matches. The CDR3 has 13 amino acids. CDR3 protein: CASSRRLANEQFF. The CDR3 DNA follows: TGTGCCAGCAGCCGCCGACTAGCCAATGAGCAGTTCTTC.

This clonotype appeared a few times. This chain connects TRBV29-1 to TRBJ2-1, with 15 nucleotides matching TRBD2. Germline trimming cut 6 bases from V and 1 base from J; bases unmatched to any gene: 16. CDR1 is SQVTM and CDR2 is ANQGSEA in the germline V gene. This CDR3 comprises 20 residues. CDR3 coding DNA: TGCAGCGTCGACGGAATGGCCGGGACTAGCGGGGGGAAATCCTACAATGAGCAGTTCTTC. Amino acid sequence: CSVDGMAGTSGGKSYNEQFF.

At least ten counts were recorded for this clonotype. The chain uses TRBV15 and TRBJ2-1; 11 bases are shared with TRBD1. The CDR3 is made up of 15 amino acids. Looked up from germline, CDR1 is LNHNV and CDR2 is YYDKDF (reference sequence). With 3 bases clipped from V and 6 bases from J, the junction kept 4 bases outside the gene matches. The chain's CDR3 is CATSSGTGGLNEQFF. CDR3 DNA: TGTGCCACCAGCAGCGGGACAGGGGGTCTCAATGAGCAGTTCTTC.

This clonotype was seen ten or more times. V usage is TRBV4-1 and J usage is TRBJ2-7, with a weak D call TRBD2 (6 bases). The CDR3 is 16 residues long. Trimming left V 4 bases short and J 3 bases short, with 19 bases between. Germline V gives CDR1 MGHRA, CDR2 YSYEKL. The CDR3 spells CASSLSPPGGSYEQYF. DNA for the CDR3: TGCGCCAGCAGCCTAAGTCCCCCAGGAGGGAGCTACGAGCAGTACTTC.

V usage is TRBV2 and J usage is TRBJ2-5; unclear D gene. Trimming removed 7 bases from V and 0 bases from J, with 12 bases in between. Germline values: CDR1 SNHLY, CDR2 FYNNEI. The CDR3 totals 14 residues. The CDR3 reads CASTPYKYQETQYF. Written as DNA, the CDR3 is TGTGCCAGCACACCATACAAGTACCAAGAGACCCAGTACTTC.

The genes are TRBV6-1 and TRBJ2-5, with D perhaps TRBD1 or TRBD2 (5 bases each). Germline values: CDR1 MNHNS, CDR2 SASEGT. This CDR3 is 14 amino acids long. V lost 7 bases and J lost 5, with 17 bases in between. The CDR3 loop is CASTFGLGVETQYF. The DNA of the CDR3 is TGTGCCAGCACCTTTGGGTTGGGGGTTGAGACCCAGTACTTC.

This clonotype showed up just a few times. The CDR3 nucleotides read TGCGCCAGCAGCCAATTGGCAGGGGACACCTACGAGCAGTACTTC. Its translation is CASSQLAGDTYEQYF. This rearrangement joins TRBV4-1 to TRBJ2-7; possible D gene TRBD1, 6 bases. CDR3 length: 15 residues. From germline, CDR1 is MGHRA and CDR2 YSYEKL. Trimming removed 2 bases from V and 2 bases from J, with 13 bases in between.

This clonotype has a count of ten or more. The chain couples TRBV12-3 or TRBV12-4 to TRBJ1-6; D remains ambiguous. Trimming stripped 6 bases from V and 8 bases from J, with 11 bases between. The length of the CDR3 is 13 residues. The CDR3 loop is CASSPLIDSPLHF. CDR3 sequence (DNA): TGTGCCAGCAGCCCCTTGATTGATTCACCCCTCCACTTT.